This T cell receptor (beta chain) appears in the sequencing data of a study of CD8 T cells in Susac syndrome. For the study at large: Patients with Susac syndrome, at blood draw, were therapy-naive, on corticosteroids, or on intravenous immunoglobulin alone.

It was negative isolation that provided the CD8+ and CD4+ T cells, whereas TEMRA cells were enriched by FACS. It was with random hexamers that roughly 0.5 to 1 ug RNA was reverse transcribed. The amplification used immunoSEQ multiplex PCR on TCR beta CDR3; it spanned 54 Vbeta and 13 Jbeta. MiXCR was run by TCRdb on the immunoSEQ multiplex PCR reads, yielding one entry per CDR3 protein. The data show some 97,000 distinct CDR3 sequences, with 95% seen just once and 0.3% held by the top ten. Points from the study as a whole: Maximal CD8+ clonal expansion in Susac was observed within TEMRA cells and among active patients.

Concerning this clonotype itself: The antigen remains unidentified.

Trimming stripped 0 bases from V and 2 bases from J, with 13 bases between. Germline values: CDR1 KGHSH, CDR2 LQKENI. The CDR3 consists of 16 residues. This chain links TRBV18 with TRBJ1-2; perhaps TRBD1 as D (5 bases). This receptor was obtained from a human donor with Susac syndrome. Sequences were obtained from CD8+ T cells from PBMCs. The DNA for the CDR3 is TGTGCCAGCTCACCACCGCCTCTCGGGGGGAACTATGGCTACACCTTC. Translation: CASSPPPLGGNYGYTF. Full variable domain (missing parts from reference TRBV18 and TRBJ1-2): NAGVMQNPRHLVRRRGQEARLRCSPMKGHSHVYWYRQLPEEGLKFMVYLQKENIIDESGMPKERFSAEFPKEGPSILRIQQVVRGDSAAYFCASSPPPLGGNYGYTFGSGTRLTVV.